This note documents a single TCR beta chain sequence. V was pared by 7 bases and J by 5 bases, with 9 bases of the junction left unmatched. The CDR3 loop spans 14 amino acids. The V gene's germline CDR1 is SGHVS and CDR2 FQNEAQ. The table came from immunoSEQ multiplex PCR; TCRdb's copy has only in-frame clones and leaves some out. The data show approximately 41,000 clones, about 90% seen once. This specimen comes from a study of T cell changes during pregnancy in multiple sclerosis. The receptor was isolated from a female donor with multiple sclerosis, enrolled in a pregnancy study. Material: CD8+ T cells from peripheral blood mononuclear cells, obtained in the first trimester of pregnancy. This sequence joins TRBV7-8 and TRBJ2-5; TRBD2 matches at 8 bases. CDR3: CASTLGPGGETQYF. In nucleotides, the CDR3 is TGTGCCAGCACTTTAGGTCCGGGGGGGGAGACCCAGTACTTC.